The 27 T cell receptor beta chains below all came from one sample that was sequenced in a study of shared clonotypes between healthy human individuals. Measured with immunoSEQ multiplex PCR; TCRdb has only the in-frame clones, and not every one. This sample carries about 1.5 million clones, approximately 98% of them seen once, and the ten largest clones take about 0.45%. Sample: naive CD4+ T cells sorted from blood. Subset of the sample: CD45RA+ positively selected. Receptors originate from a man aged 30 to 45 in good health.

The chain couples TRBV9 to TRBJ2-5; a possible D gene is TRBD1 (5 bases). The CDR3 is 17 residues long. V lost 0 bases to trimming and J lost 0 bases, with 15 bases between them. Germline V gene sequence: CDR1 SGDLS, CDR2 YYNGEE. CDR3 residues: CASSVGSGSVYQETQYF. DNA for the CDR3: TGTGCCAGCAGCGTAGGCTCAGGGTCGGTGTACCAAGAGACCCAGTACTTC.

The chain uses TRBV7-2 and TRBJ2-1; D remains ambiguous. Trimming stripped 2 bases from V and 3 bases from J, with 5 bases between. Germline loops: CDR1 SGHTA, CDR2 FQGNSA. CDR3 length equals 13 residues. The CDR3 region is CASSLSYYNEQFF. The CDR3, as DNA: TGTGCCAGCAGCTTAAGCTACTACAATGAGCAGTTCTTC.

V and J are TRBV5-1 and TRBJ1-1; D not resolved. The CDR3 is made up of 14 amino acids. CDR1 is SGHRS, CDR2 YFSETQ, per germline. Trimming removed 0 bases at V and 0 bases at J, with 6 bases between. In DNA form, the CDR3 reads TGCGCCAGCAGCTTGGCACAATTGAACACTGAAGCTTTCTTT. This encodes CASSLAQLNTEAFF.

This chain connects TRBV7-9 to TRBJ2-2; 14 nucleotides agree with TRBD2. Germline loops: CDR1 SEHNR, CDR2 FQNEAQ (reference sequence). V gave up 6 bases and J gave up 4 bases; unmatched junction bases: 7. The CDR3 is 17 residues long. The CDR3 loop is CASRGTSGSFFTGELFF. In nucleotides, the CDR3 is TGTGCCAGCAGAGGGACTAGCGGGAGCTTTTTCACCGGGGAGCTGTTTTTT.

V and J are TRBV20-1 and TRBJ2-3; D ambiguous. Per the germline V gene, CDR1 is DFQATT and CDR2 is SNEGSKA (reference sequence). The germline V and J ends were trimmed by 6 bases and 7 bases, with 11 bases remaining between them. The CDR3 sequence is 11 residues long. The CDR3 bases are TGCAGTGCCCCCCTGGGCCATACGCAGTATTTT. Amino acids: CSAPLGHTQYF.

In regard to this clone: The sample has other DNA sequences that encode this CDR3 too. The chain combines TRBV7-2 with TRBJ1-1; no clear D. V was clipped by 3 bases and J by 1 base, with 6 bases between them. This CDR3 has 13 residues. Germline loops: CDR1 SGHTA, CDR2 FQGNSA. The CDR3 sequence is CASSFSPNTEAFF. CDR3 DNA: TGTGCCAGCAGCTTTAGCCCGAACACTGAAGCTTTCTTT.

CDR3 nucleotides: TGTGCTAGTGGTTTGTTAGCAGGGCGAAGGACTGAAGCTTTCTTT. Protein: CASGLLAGRRTEAFF. The rearrangement joins TRBV12-5 to TRBJ1-1; possibly TRBD1 for D (5 bases). V was pared by 2 bases and J by 5 bases, with 15 bases between. Germline assignment: CDR1 LGHNT and CDR2 FRNRAP. The CDR3 is 15 amino acids.

The chain joins TRBV29-1 to TRBJ2-4, with TRBD2 identical over 8 bases. Germline loops: CDR1 SQVTM, CDR2 ANQGSEA. The CDR3 consists of 15 residues. The V gene end was trimmed by 4 bases and the J gene end by 3 bases; junction bases not matched to a gene: 8. The CDR3 DNA is TGCAGCGTTGGGTTAATAGCGGGACGCAAAAACATTCAGTACTTC. Residues: CSVGLIAGRKNIQYF.

This clone was seen a handful of times. The chain links TRBV30 to TRBJ2-5, with D unclear. The CDR3 contains 11 residues. Germline values: CDR1 GTSNPN, CDR2 SVGIG (reference sequence). Trimming cost V 4 bases and J 4 bases, with 7 bases left between them. DNA for the CDR3: TGTGCCTGGAACATGAGAGAGACCCAGTACTTC. Translated: CAWNMRETQYF.

CDR3 loop: CASSLVETGIEAFF. The CDR3 DNA reads TGCGCCAGCAGCTTGGTTGAGACAGGAATTGAAGCTTTCTTT. This chain joins TRBV5-1 and TRBJ1-1, with D possibly TRBD1 on 6 matching bases. V shed 0 bases and J shed 7 bases, with 13 bases lying between them. Germline V gene sequence: CDR1 SGHRS, CDR2 YFSETQ. The CDR3 length is 14 residues.

Only one count was recorded for this clone. The chain couples TRBV7-8 to TRBJ2-4, with no clear D. In germline, CDR1 is SGHVS, CDR2 FQNEAQ. The germline V and J ends were trimmed by 5 bases and 1 base, with 12 bases remaining between them. There are 15 residues in the CDR3. CDR3 DNA: TGTGCCAGCAGCCTAAGATCAGAGGCCAAAAACATTCAGTACTTC. Translation gives CASSLRSEAKNIQYF.

The rearrangement links TRBV5-4 to TRBJ2-5, with D possibly matching TRBD1 (6 bases). With 4 bases removed from V and 1 base from J, the gap between germline ends came to 14 bases. CDR3 length: 15 residues. Germline V lookup: CDR1 SGHNT, CDR2 YYREEE (reference sequence). The CDR3 DNA is TGTGCCAGCAGCACCCCAGGGGCGGTCCAAGAGACCCAGTACTTC. Translation gives CASSTPGAVQETQYF.

The chain carries TRBV29-1 and TRBJ2-1, with D unclear. This CDR3 contains 14 residues. V lost 6 bases, J lost 3 bases, and 15 bases lay in between. The germline gives CDR1 SQVTM, CDR2 ANQGSEA. DNA for the CDR3: TGCAGCGTAAAGGTAGAGGCAGACTACAATGAGCAGTTCTTC. Translated, it gives CSVKVEADYNEQFF.

This clone showed up just once. The chain combines TRBV7-2 with TRBJ2-3, with 7 bases matching TRBD2. The CDR3 is 17 residues long. V shed 1 base and J 4 bases; nucleotides not matched to a gene: 11. Germline loops: CDR1 SGHTA, CDR2 FQGNSA. CDR3 DNA: TGTGCCAGCAGCTTAGGTCTGGCGGGAGCGCCGGCAGATACGCAGTATTTT. Amino acid sequence: CASSLGLAGAPADTQYF.

V is TRBV15 and J is TRBJ2-7; 8 bases fit TRBD1. The CDR3 spans 15 residues. The germline V gene has CDR1 LNHNV and CDR2 YYDKDF (reference sequence). The V gene end was trimmed by 3 bases and the J gene end by 3 bases; junction bases not matched to a gene: 7. The CDR3 DNA reads as TGTGCCACCAGCAGGGGGACAGGAAGAATCTACGAGCAGTACTTC. Protein sequence: CATSRGTGRIYEQYF.

In the case of this clone: Sequence at one end of the junction differs from germline and may be a read error. This rearrangement joins TRBV7-9 to TRBJ2-1, with D possibly being TRBD2 (5 bases). The germline gives CDR1 SEHNR, CDR2 FQNEAQ (reference sequence). CDR3 size: 12 residues. CDR3 protein: CAGRGMMDEQFF. The CDR3 bases are TGTGCCGGCAGAGGGATGATGGATGAGCAGTTCTTC.

The V and J genes are TRBV5-1 and TRBJ1-3; no definite D call. Between the trimmed V and J ends, which lost 4 bases and 4 bases, there was a span of 12 bases. Germline values: CDR1 SGHRS, CDR2 YFSETQ. The CDR3 has 14 amino acids. CDR3 protein: CASSDLSGGNTIYF. The CDR3 nucleotides are TGCGCCAGCAGCGACCTGTCGGGAGGAAACACCATATATTTT. The variable domain in full, with the rest retrieved from reference TRBV5-1 and TRBJ1-3, is KAGVTQTPRYLIKTRGQQVTLSCSPISGHRSVSWYQQTPGQGLQFLFEYFSETQRNKGNFPGRFSGRQFSNSRSEMNVSTLELGDSALYLCASSDLSGGNTIYFGEGSWLTVV.

This rearrangement joins TRBV5-8 to TRBJ2-5, with D possibly being TRBD2 (5 bases). This CDR3 region has 13 residues. Trimming removed 0 bases at V and 7 bases at J, with 10 bases between. Per the germline V gene, CDR1 is SGHTS and CDR2 is YDEGEE. The CDR3 protein is CASSLVVRGTQYF. The CDR3 DNA sequence: TGTGCCAGCAGCTTGGTAGTCCGGGGGACCCAGTACTTC.

The V call is TRBV14, the J call TRBJ2-7, with 7 bases lining up with TRBD2. CDR3 length: 14 residues. Germline loops: CDR1 SGHDN, CDR2 FVKESK. V trimming: 1 base; J trimming: 4 bases; junction bases outside the gene matches: 4. In DNA form, the CDR3 reads TGTGCCAGCAGCCAAGCGGGGGGAGGGTACGAGCAGTACTTC. It specifies CASSQAGGGYEQYF.

This sequence joins TRBV6-5 and TRBJ1-1; D ambiguous. Deletions cut 6 bases from V and 0 bases from J, with 8 bases between. Germline values: CDR1 MNHEY, CDR2 SVGAGI. The CDR3 runs 13 residues. CDR3 nucleotides: TGTGCCAGCAGAAAGAACATGAACACTGAAGCTTTCTTT. It specifies CASRKNMNTEAFF.

The V and J genes are TRBV18 and TRBJ2-2; TRBD2 matches at 14 bases. The V segment lost 3 bases and the J segment 2 bases; nucleotides outside the gene matches: 8. In germline, CDR1 is KGHSH, CDR2 LQKENI. The CDR3 is 19 residues long. CDR3 coding DNA: TGTGCCAGCTCACCCTTGCCGGGACTAGCGGGAGTCAACACCGGGGAGCTGTTTTTT. Its protein product is CASSPLPGLAGVNTGELFF.

Concerning this clone: This specimen includes other DNA sequences encoding the same CDR3. The chain employs TRBV4-3 and TRBJ1-2; D gene ambiguous. Germline V CDR1 and CDR2: LGHNA, YSLEER. V was trimmed by 6 bases and J by 0 bases, leaving 11 bases between them. CDR3 size: 14 residues. CDR3 in amino acids: CASSPDGTNYGYTF. CDR3 DNA: TGCGCCAGCAGTCCGGACGGAACTAACTATGGCTACACCTTC.

The rearrangement uses TRBV10-2 and TRBJ1-1; D is unclear. V gave up 5 bases and J gave up 6 bases, with 7 bases separating them. Germline CDR1 is WSHSY and CDR2 is SAAADI. The CDR3 loop spans 11 amino acids. The CDR3 loop is CASSHLAEAFF. The CDR3 nucleotides are TGCGCCAGCAGTCACTTGGCTGAAGCTTTCTTT.

As DNA, the CDR3 is TGTGCCAGCAGCCGTTATGGGGATGAGCAGTTCTTC. This translates into CASSRYGDEQFF. This chain links TRBV7-2 with TRBJ2-1; D is unclear. The V end was cut by 5 bases, the J end by 8 bases, with 10 bases between. The CDR3 is 12 residues long. Germline V gene sequence: CDR1 SGHTA, CDR2 FQGNSA.

This clone is a singleton in its sample. DNA of the CDR3: TGTGCCAGCAGTTTCAGCAGGGTGAACACCGGGGAGCTGTTTTTT. It codes for CASSFSRVNTGELFF. V gene TRBV28 combines with J gene TRBJ2-2; possibly TRBD1 for D (5 bases). CDR1 and CDR2 from the germline V gene are MDHEN and SYDVKM. The length of the CDR3 is 15 residues. V was pared by 3 bases and J by 1 base, with 9 bases between. Using reference TRBV28 and TRBJ2-2 for the parts outside the CDR3, the full variable domain is DVKVTQSSRYLVKRTGEKVFLECVQDMDHENMFWYRQDPGLGLRLIYFSYDVKMKEKGDIPEGYSVSREKKERFSLILESASTNQTSMYLCASSFSRVNTGELFFGEGSRLTVL.

A word on this clone: The sample contains more than one DNA sequence encoding this CDR3. V gene TRBV29-1 combines with J gene TRBJ2-3; D is undetermined. The ends were cut back, 4 bases at V and 2 bases at J, with 4 bases in the middle. The length of the CDR3 is 11 residues. Germline V gene lookup returns CDR1 SQVTM and CDR2 ANQGSEA. CDR3 in amino acids: CSVGDTDTQYF. Written as DNA, the CDR3 is TGCAGCGTTGGTGACACAGATACGCAGTATTTT.

This chain uses TRBV9 with TRBJ2-1; D possibly corresponds to TRBD2 (5 bases). CDR3 length equals 15 residues. With 2 bases removed from V and 2 bases from J, the gap between germline ends came to 11 bases. Looked up from germline, CDR1 is SGDLS and CDR2 is YYNGEE. The CDR3: CASSVSGPAYNEQFF. DNA of the CDR3: TGTGCCAGCAGCGTGAGCGGTCCGGCCTACAATGAGCAGTTCTTC.